Sequencing of this T cell receptor beta chain was carried out in a study of cytomegalovirus exposure and HLA in healthy donors. Study observations and caveats: The authors later linked a missense DCLRE1C variant to TCR beta V- and J-gene trimming.

Notes on this clone: Its antigen is unknown.

This CDR3 contains 17 residues. Trimming stripped 1 base from V and 2 bases from J, with 20 bases between. Germline CDR1 and CDR2: GTSNPN and SVGIG (reference sequence). The primer mix had 60 Vbeta and 13 Jbeta primers. Using immunoSEQ multiplex PCR, the repertoire was profiled, and TCRdb retains in-frame clones only, with some absent. The repertoire includes approximately 100,000 clones, 79% of them detected once, and approximately 4.2% sits in the top ten. This clonotype was sampled from a female donor in good health and CMV-seropositive. Material for sequencing was PBMCs. This sequence joins TRBV30 and TRBJ1-1, with D perhaps TRBD1 (6 bases). CDR3 amino acids: CAWSGGGRGRGNTEAFF. The CDR3, as DNA: TGTGCCTGGAGTGGGGGCGGCAGGGGAAGGGGTAACACTGAAGCTTTCTTT.